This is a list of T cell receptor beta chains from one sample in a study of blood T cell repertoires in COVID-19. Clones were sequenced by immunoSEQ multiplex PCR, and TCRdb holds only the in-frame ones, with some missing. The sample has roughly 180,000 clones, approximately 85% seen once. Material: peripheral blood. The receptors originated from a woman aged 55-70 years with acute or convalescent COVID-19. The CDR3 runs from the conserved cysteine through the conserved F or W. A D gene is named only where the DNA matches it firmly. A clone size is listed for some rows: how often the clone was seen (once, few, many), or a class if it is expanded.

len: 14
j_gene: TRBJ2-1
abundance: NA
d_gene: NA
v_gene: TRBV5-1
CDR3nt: TGCGCCAGCAGCTCACAGAGGACAAACAATGAGCAGTTCTTC
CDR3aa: CASSSQRTNNEQFF

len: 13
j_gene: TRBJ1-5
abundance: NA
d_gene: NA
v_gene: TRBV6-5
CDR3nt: TGTGCCGGGGATGGAGGGTACAATCAGCCCCAGCATTTT
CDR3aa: CAGDGGYNQPQHF

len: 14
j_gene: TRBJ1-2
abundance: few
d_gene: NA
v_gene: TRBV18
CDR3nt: TGTGCCAGCTCACCGCAGTTGCTTAACTATGGCTACACCTTC
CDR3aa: CASSPQLLNYGYTF

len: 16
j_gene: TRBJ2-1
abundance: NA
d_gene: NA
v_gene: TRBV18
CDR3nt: TGTGCCAGCTCACCCCAGGGCCCAAGCTCCTACAATGAGCAGTTCTTC
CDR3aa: CASSPQGPSSYNEQFF

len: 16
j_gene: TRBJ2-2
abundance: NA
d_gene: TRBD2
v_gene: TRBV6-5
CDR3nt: TGTGCCAGCAGTTCGGGGACTAGCGTTGGCACCGGGGAGCTGTTTTTT
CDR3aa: CASSSGTSVGTGELFF

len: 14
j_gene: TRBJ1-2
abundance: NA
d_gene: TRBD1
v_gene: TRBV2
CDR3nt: TGTGCCAGCAGTGACCCCGGGACAGTATATGGCTACACCTTC
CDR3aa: CASSDPGTVYGYTF

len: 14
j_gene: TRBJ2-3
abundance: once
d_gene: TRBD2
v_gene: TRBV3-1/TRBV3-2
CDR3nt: TGTGCCAGCAGCTTACACAGCGGGGGGGATACGCAGTATTTT
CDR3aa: CASSLHSGGDTQYF

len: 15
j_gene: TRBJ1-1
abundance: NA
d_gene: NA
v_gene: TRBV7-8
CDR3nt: TGTGCCAGCAGCTTAGCGCAGGGAATGAACACTGAAGCTTTCTTT
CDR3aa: CASSLAQGMNTEAFF

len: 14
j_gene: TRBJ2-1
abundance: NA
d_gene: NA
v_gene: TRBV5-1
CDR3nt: TGCGCCAGCAGCATTGGGACTCCCGGTGTGGAGCAGTTCTTC
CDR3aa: CASSIGTPGVEQFF

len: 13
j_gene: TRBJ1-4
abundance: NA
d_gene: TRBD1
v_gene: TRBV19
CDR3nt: TGTGCCAGTCGCGGGACAGGGTCTTATAGACTGTTTTTT
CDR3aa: CASRGTGSYRLFF

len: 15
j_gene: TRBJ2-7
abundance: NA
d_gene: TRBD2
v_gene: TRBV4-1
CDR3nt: TGCGCCAGCAGCCAGGCTAGCGGCGGGCTCTACGAGCAGTACTTC
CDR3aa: CASSQASGGLYEQYF

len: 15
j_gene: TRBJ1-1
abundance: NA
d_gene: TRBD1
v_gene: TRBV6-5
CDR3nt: TGTGCCAGCAGTACTCGGACAGGGCGGGACACTGAAGCTTTCTTT
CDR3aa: CASSTRTGRDTEAFF

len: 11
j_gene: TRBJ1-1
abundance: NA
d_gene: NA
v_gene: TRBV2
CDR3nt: TGTGCCAGCACCCAGGGGACTGAAGCTTTCTTT
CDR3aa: CASTQGTEAFF

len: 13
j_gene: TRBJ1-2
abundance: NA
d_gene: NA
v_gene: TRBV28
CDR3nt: TGTGCCAGCAGTTTACGGGGGGCGCATGGCTACACCTTC
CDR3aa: CASSLRGAHGYTF

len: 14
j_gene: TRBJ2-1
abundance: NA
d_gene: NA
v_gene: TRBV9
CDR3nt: TGTGCCAGCAGCGTAGACTTCTCCTACAATGAGCAGTTCTTC
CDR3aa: CASSVDFSYNEQFF

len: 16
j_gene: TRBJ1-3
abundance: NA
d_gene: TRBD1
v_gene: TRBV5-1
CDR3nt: TGCGCCAGCAGCTTGGAATCAGGGGGCTCGGGAAACACCATATATTTT
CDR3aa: CASSLESGGSGNTIYF

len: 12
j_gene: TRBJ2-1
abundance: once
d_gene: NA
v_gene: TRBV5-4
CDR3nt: TGTGCCAGCAGCTTGGACTCCGGAGCGCAGTTCTTC
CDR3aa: CASSLDSGAQFF

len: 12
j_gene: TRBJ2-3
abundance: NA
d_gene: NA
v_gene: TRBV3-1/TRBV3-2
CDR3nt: TGTGCCAGCGGGCACCCCGCCGATACGCAGTATTTT
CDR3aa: CASGHPADTQYF

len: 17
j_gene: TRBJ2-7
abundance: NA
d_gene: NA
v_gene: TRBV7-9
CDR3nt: TGTGCCAGCAGCTTAGGGCCCACTTCGACCGGGAGATACGAGCAGTACTTC
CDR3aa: CASSLGPTSTGRYEQYF

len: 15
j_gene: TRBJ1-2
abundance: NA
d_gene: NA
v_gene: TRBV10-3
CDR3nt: TGTGCCATCAGTGAGCAGTTGACTGAGCCCTATGGCTACACCTTC
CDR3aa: CAISEQLTEPYGYTF

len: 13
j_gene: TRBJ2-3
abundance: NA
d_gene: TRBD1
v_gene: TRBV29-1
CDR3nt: TGCAGCGCCTCGTCGGGACAGGGGGATACGCAGTATTTT
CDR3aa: CSASSGQGDTQYF

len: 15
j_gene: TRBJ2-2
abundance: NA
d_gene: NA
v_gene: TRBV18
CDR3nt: TGTGCCAGCTCACAGGCGGGCACGAACACCGGGGAGCTGTTTTTT
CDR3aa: CASSQAGTNTGELFF

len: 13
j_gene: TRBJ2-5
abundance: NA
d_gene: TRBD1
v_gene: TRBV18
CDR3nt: TGTGCCAGCTCCCTGGGACAGGGGGAGACCCAGTACTTC
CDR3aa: CASSLGQGETQYF

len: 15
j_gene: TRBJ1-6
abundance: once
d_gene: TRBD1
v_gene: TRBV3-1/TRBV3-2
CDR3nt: TGTGCCAGCAGCCAACAAACGACAGGGAATTCACCCCTCCACTTT
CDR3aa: CASSQQTTGNSPLHF

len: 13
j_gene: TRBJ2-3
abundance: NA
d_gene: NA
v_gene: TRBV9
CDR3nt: TGTGCCAGCAGCGTAATGGTGGGAGACACGCAGTATTTT
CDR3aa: CASSVMVGDTQYF

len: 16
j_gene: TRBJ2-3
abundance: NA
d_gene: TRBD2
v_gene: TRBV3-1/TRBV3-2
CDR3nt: TGTGCCAGCAGCCAAGAAGGCGGGAGAAGGGCAGATACGCAGTATTTT
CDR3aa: CASSQEGGRRADTQYF

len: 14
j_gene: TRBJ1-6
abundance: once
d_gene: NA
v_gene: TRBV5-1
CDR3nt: TGCGCCAGCAGCTTGGGGCAGGGAGGCTCACCCCTCCACTTT
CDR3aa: CASSLGQGGSPLHF

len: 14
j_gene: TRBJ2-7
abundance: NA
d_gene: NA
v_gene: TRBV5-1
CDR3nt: TGCGCCAGCAGCTTGGAACAGGGACGCTACGAGCAGTACTTC
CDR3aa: CASSLEQGRYEQYF

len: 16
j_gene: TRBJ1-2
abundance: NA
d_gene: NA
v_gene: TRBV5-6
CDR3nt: TGTGCCAGCAGCTTGTACAGGAGTTCCACTGGCTATGGCTACACCTTC
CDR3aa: CASSLYRSSTGYGYTF

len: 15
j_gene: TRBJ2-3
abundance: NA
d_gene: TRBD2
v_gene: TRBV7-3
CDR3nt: TGTGCCAGCAGCACTAGCGGGAGGGTCGGGGATACGCAGTATTTT
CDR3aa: CASSTSGRVGDTQYF

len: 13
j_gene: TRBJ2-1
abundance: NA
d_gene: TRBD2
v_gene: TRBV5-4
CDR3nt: TGTGCCAGCAGCGCGACTAGCGGGCATGAGCAGTTCTTC
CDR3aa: CASSATSGHEQFF

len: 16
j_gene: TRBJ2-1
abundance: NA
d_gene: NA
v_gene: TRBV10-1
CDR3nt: TGCGCCAGCAGTGAGTCAAGGGGCAGGGGTTTTAATGAGCAGTTCTTC
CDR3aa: CASSESRGRGFNEQFF

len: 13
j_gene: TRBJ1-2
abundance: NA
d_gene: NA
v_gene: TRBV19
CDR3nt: TGTGCCAGTAGCCAAGACAGGACCTATGGCTACACCTTC
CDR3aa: CASSQDRTYGYTF

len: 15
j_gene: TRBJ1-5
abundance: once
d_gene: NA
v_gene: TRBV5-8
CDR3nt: TGTGCCAGCAGCTTGGTAAGGCAGGGGAATCAGCCCCAGCATTTT
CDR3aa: CASSLVRQGNQPQHF

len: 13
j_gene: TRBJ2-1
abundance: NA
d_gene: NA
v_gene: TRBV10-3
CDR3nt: TGTGCCATCAGTGATGGGGGCGGCGGTGAGCAGTTCTTC
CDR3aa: CAISDGGGGEQFF

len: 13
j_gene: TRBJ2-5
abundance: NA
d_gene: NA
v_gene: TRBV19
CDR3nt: TGTGCCAGTAGTATTACGGGCGGGGAGACCCAGTACTTC
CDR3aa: CASSITGGETQYF

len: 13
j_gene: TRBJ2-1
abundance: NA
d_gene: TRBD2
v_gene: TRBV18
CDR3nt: TGTGCCAGCTCCCCCGGGGCGGGAGGTCGGCAGTTCTTC
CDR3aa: CASSPGAGGRQFF

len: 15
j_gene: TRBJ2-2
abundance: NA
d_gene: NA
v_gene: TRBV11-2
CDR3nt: TGTGCCAGCAGCTTTCCGGGAATCCCCCGGGGGGAGCTGTTTTTT
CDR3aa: CASSFPGIPRGELFF